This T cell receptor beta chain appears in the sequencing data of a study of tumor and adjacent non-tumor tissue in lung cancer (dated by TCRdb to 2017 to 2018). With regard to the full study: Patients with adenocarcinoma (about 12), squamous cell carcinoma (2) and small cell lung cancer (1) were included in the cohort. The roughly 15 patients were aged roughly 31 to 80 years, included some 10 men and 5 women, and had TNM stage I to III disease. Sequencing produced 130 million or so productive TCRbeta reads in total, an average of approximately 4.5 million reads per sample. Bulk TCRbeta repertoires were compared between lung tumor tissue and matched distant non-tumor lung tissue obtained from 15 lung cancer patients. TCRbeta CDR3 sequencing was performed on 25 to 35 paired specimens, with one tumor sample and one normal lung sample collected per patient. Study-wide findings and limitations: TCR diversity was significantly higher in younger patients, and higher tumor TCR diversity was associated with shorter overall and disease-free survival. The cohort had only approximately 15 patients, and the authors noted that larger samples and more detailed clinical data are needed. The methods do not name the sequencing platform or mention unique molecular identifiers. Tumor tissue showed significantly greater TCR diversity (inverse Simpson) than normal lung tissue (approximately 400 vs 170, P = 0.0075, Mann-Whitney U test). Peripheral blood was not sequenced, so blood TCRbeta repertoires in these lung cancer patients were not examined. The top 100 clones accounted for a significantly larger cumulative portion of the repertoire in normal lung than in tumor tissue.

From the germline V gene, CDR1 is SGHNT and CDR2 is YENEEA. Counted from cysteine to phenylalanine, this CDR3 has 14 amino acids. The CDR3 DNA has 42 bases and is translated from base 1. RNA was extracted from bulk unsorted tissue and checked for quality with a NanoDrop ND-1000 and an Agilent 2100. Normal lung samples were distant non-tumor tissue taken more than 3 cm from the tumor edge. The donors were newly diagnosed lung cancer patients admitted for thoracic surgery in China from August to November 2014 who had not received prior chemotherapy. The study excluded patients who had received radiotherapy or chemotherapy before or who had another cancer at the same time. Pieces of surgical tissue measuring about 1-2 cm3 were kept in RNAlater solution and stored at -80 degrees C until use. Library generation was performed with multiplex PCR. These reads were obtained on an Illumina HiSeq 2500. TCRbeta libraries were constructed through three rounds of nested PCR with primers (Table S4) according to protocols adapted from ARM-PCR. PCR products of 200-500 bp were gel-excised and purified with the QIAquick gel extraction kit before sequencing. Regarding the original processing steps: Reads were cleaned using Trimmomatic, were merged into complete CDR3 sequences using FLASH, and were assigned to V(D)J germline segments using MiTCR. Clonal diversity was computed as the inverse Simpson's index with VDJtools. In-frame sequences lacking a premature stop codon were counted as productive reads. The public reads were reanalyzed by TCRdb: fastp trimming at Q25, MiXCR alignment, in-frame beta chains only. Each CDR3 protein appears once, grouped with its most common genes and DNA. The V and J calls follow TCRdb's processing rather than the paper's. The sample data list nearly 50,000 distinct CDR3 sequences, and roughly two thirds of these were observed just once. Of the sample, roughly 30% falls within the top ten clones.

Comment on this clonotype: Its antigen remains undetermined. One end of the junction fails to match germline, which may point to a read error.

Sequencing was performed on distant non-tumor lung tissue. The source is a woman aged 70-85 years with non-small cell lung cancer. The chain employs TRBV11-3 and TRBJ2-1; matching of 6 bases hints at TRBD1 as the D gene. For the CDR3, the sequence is CASNLGSGDNEQFF. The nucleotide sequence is TGTGCTAGCAACTTGGGGTCAGGGGACAATGAGCAGTTCTTC. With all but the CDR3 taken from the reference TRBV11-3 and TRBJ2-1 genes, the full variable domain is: EAGVVQSPRYKIIEKKQPVAFWCNPISGHNTLYWYLQNLGQGPELLIRYENEEAVDDSQLPKDRFSAERLKGVDSTLKIQPAELGDSAVYLCASNLGSGDNEQFFGPGTRLTVL.